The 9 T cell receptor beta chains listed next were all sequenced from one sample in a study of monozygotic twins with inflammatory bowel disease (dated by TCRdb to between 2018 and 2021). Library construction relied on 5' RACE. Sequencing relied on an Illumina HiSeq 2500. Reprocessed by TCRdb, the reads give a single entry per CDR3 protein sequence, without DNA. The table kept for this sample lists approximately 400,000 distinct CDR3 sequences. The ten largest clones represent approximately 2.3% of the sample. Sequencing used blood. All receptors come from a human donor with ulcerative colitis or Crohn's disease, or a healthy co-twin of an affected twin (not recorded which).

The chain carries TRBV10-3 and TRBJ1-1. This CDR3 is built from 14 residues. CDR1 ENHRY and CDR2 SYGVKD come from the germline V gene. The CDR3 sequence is CAIKSLTENTEAFF.

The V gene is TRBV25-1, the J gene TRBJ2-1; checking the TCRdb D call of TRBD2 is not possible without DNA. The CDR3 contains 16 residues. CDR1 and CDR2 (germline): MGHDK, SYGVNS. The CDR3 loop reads CASSEEWASGNNEQFF.

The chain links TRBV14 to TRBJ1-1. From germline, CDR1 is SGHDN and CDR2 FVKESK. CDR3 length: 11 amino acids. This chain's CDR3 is CASSSLVEAFF.

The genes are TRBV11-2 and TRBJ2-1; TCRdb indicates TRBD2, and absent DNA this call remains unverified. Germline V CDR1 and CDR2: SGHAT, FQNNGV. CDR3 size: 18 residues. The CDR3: CASSLVAGTSAYGHEQFF.

The CDR3 spells CSARLVRETQYF. V gene TRBV29-1 combines with J gene TRBJ2-5; as DNA is missing, the TRBD2 call by TCRdb cannot be tested. Germline assignment: CDR1 SQVTM and CDR2 ANQGSEA. CDR3 length equals 12 residues.

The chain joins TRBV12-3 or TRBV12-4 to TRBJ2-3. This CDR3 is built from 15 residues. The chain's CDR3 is CASSLRDDLTDTQYF.

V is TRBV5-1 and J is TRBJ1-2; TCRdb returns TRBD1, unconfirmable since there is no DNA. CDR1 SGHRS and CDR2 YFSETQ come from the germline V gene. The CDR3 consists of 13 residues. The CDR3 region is CASSPQELYGYTF.

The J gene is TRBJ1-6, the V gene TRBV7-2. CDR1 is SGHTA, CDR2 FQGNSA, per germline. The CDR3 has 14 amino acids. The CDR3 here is CASSLGLFNSPLHF.

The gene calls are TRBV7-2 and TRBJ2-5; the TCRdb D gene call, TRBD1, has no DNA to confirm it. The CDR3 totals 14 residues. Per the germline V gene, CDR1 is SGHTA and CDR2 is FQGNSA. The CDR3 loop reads CASSLQGFQETQYF.